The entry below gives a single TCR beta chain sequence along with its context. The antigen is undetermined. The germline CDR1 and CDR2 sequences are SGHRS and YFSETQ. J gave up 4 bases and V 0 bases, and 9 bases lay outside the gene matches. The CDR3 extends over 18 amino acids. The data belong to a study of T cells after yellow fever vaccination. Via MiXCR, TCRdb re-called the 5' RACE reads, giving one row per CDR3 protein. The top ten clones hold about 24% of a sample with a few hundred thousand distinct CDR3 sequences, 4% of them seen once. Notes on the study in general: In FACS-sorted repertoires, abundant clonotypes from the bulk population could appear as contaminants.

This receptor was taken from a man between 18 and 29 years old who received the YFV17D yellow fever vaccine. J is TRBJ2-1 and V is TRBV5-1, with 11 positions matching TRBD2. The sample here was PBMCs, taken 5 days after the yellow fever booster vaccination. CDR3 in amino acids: CASSLGGSGGASYNEQFF. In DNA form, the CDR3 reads TGCGCCAGCAGCTTGGGAGGTAGCGGGGGGGCATCTTACAATGAGCAGTTCTTC.